This T cell receptor (beta chain) derives from a study of cytomegalovirus exposure and HLA in healthy donors. Vbeta (60) and Jbeta (13) primers were used in the PCR. Original methodology: In a later analysis, tens of millions of unique TCR beta chains included roughly 11 million shared by two or more donors. Clones were sequenced by immunoSEQ multiplex PCR, and TCRdb holds only the in-frame ones, with some missing. The DNA was the basis for D and trimming; V, J and clone size are from that table. The sample data list some 75,000 clones. The CDR3 spans 18 residues. V lost 5 bases to trimming and J lost 1 base, with 20 bases between them. The V gene's germline CDR1 is SGHTA and CDR2 FQGTGA.

The V call is TRBV7-3, the J call TRBJ2-2; TRBD2 is a possible D gene (6 bases). Sequencing input: PBMCs. This receptor was identified in a boy between 10 and 17 years old in good health and CMV-seronegative. The chain's CDR3 is CASSARPSSSVNTGELFF. The CDR3 DNA sequence: TGTGCCAGCAGCGCCCGACCCTCTTCTAGCGTGAACACCGGGGAGCTGTTTTTT.